This is a list of T cell receptor beta chains from one sample in a study of technical replicates of blood from several donors. TCRdb's table, derived via immunoSEQ multiplex PCR, lists solely in-frame clones and lacks some. The sample records approximately 76,000 clones, 97% being singletons. The sequencing input was T cells isolated from PBMCs. These receptors all stem from a human donor in good health. CDR3s include the opening cysteine and the closing phenylalanine or tryptophan. Clone size is shown for a subset of rows, as once, few, many or a class of expanded clone.

V	size	J	length	CDR3
TRBV30	-	TRBJ2-3	15	CAWSQKGLAGGRGYF
TRBV25-1	-	TRBJ2-2	16	CASSESPSGRSGELFF
TRBV5-1	-	TRBJ2-7	13	CASPGTGPYEQYF
TRBV6-1	-	TRBJ2-1	14	CASRPGVEYNEQFF
TRBV9	-	TRBJ2-5	15	CASSQTGGVWETQYF
TRBV28	-	TRBJ2-1	19	CASSLNRLAGLPSYNEQFF
TRBV7-9	once	TRBJ2-7	15	CASSLEAGGNVEQYF
TRBV6-1	-	TRBJ1-6	14	CASSVRTENSPLHF
TRBV4-1	once	TRBJ1-4	14	CASSQVAGGEKLFF
TRBV7-2	-	TRBJ1-5	16	CASSLVGRQVNQPQHF
TRBV5-1	-	TRBJ2-1	15	CASSFAGGDYNEQFF
TRBV6-1	-	TRBJ2-7	13	CASSAGNTYEQYF
TRBV30	-	TRBJ1-4	15	CAWSTLGGVGEKLFF
TRBV11-3	-	TRBJ2-5	13	CASSLGDRGTQYF
TRBV28	-	TRBJ1-5	17	CASSQSPPRVRDQPQHF
TRBV5-1	-	TRBJ2-2	15	CASSLLAANTGELFF
TRBV6-5	-	TRBJ2-3	14	CASRAGEGTDTQYF
TRBV18	-	TRBJ2-3	15	CASSPKDSQRDTQYF
TRBV19	-	TRBJ1-5	15	CASSPQGAMNQPQHF
TRBV4-1	once	TRBJ2-4	18	CASSQGRQGNLAKNIQYF
TRBV7-9	-	TRBJ1-4	14	CASSSGQGVEKLFF
TRBV29-1	-	TRBJ1-1	15	CSVEDGSYGNIEAFF
TRBV25-1	-	TRBJ2-7	13	CASSRQGLYEQYF
TRBV21-1	-	TRBJ2-5	14	CASSTLPNGETQYF
TRBV9	-	TRBJ2-3	19	CASSAFQSTGQPYTDTQYF
TRBV7-9	-	TRBJ1-2	15	CASSQRDRGTYGYTF
TRBV2	once	TRBJ2-6	15	CASSEENTGANVLTF
TRBV19	-	TRBJ1-2	13	CASSIRRGGGYTF
TRBV6-5	-	TRBJ2-1	14	CASSPPAGHNEQFF
TRBV19	once	TRBJ1-5	15	CASSTLDRESEPQHF
TRBV2	-	TRBJ1-3	11	CASIGVNTIYF
TRBV7-2	-	TRBJ1-6	14	CASRGPGGNSPLHF